One TCR beta chain is described in this entry. The antigen it recognizes is unknown. The germline V gene supplies CDR1 SGHAT and CDR2 FQNNGV. From the cysteine up to the phenylalanine, the CDR3 has a length of 19 residues. The DNA is unrecorded. Libraries were constructed by 5' RACE. Preparation of each TCR library used 3,000 to 3,500 ng of total RNA. For each sample, cDNA synthesis with SMARTScribe reverse transcriptase was split into eight separate reactions. During cDNA synthesis, unique molecular identifiers containing a 6-nucleotide sample barcode were introduced by template switching. TCRalpha and TCRbeta cDNA was amplified by two nested PCRs of 16 and 9 cycles, with bead purification after each PCR. Before amplification, the cDNA was treated with uracil DNA-glycosylase and purified using the QIAquick PCR purification kit. The second PCR was the step at which Illumina TruSeq-compatible adapters and sample-specific barcodes were added. Library quality and concentration were assessed using TapeStation and Qubit, and approximately 5 ng of each library was pooled. Sequencing of pooled libraries was carried out on an Illumina HiSeq2500 single-index Rapid Run using 2 x 100 bp reads and custom sequencing primers. As for the original processing: PCR and sequencing errors were corrected by UMI-based consensus assembly using MiGEC version 1.2.6. V(D)J alignment, clonotype assembly and CDR3 extraction were performed with MiXCR version 2.1.1. Normalisation of gene usage, clonotype sharing and MAIT/NKT TCR abundance was achieved by analysing the top 1000, 10 000 and 20 000 clonotypes per sample. Diversity was computed as the inverse Simpson index with the vegan R package after downsampling to 27 000 UMIs. Paired Mann-Whitney U tests were applied to discordant twin pairs, and Benjamini-Hochberg correction was used for multiple testing. TCRdb reprocessed the reads; each CDR3 protein sequence makes one entry, and DNA is unavailable. TCRdb's processing, not the authors', yielded these V and J calls. The record for this sample contains about 160,000 distinct CDR3 sequences. The ten most abundant clones make up approximately 3% of the sample.

From each donor, a roughly 2.6 ml peripheral blood sample was collected into PAXgene tubes and stored at -80 degrees C. Total RNA was isolated from whole blood with the PAXgene blood miRNA kit on an automated QIAcube, without T cell sorting. Peripheral blood from monozygotic twin pairs who were concordant or discordant for inflammatory bowel disease underwent deep TCRalpha and TCRbeta repertoire profiling using unique molecular barcoding. Smoking habits were recorded for all twin pairs, and individuals were classified as current, former or never smokers. This sample stems from a study of monozygotic twins with inflammatory bowel disease (dated by TCRdb to 2018 to 2020). About the study as a whole: In total, roughly 28 monozygotic twin pairs made up the full study: 19 Danish pairs, all IBD-discordant, plus nine German pairs, of which four were IBD-concordant and five were IBD-discordant. Disease-associated traits were sought mainly through comparisons between IBD patients and their genetically identical healthy co-twins within discordant pairs. Each individual had, on average, about 151 000 unique TCRalpha sequences and 181 000 unique TCRbeta sequences available for analysis. General study outcomes and caveats: Because patients were on differing immunosuppressive treatments, the repertoires may have picked up extra background noise and inter-individual variability. Fewer clonotypes were shared with other individuals by IBD patients than by healthy twins, most markedly in patients showing signs of disease activity. No single strong signal or clonotype linked to IBD turned up in the results, so the idea that one exists was not supported. Different T cell subtypes could not be distinguished in the analysis. A decrease in TCRbeta repertoire diversity, as measured by inverse Simpson index, was observed in IBD patients compared with their healthy co-twins. Repertoire similarity did not differ between concordant and discordant twins, which could be due to limited statistical power.

This receptor was obtained from a human donor with ulcerative colitis or Crohn's disease, or a healthy co-twin of an affected twin (not recorded which). The rearranged segments are TRBV11-2 and TRBJ2-2; TCRdb outputs TRBD2, but without DNA this stays unchecked. The sequencing sample was made of blood. The CDR3 protein: CASSRSTSPGGPGTGELFF.